Listed below are T cell receptor beta chains from one sample, sequenced in a study of cytomegalovirus exposure and HLA in healthy donors. This table comes from immunoSEQ multiplex PCR, and its TCRdb copy is limited to in-frame clones, with some not included. The sample yields 100,000 to 150,000 clones, approximately 95% seen once. Sample: PBMCs. The receptor set was obtained from a man younger than 30 in good health and CMV-seronegative. CDR3s include the opening cysteine and the closing phenylalanine or tryptophan. D genes are given only for firm matches. Size tells how often a clone was seen (once, few, many) or the class of an expanded clone, and some rows leave it out.

V gene	J gene	D gene	CDR3 length	clone size	CDR3 protein	CDR3 DNA
TRBV7-2	TRBJ1-4	NA	14	NA	CASSLRGGNEKLFF	TGTGCCAGCAGCTTACGCGGAGGAAATGAAAAACTGTTTTTT
TRBV7-9	TRBJ2-7	TRBD2	18	NA	CASSRGLAGPPDTYEQYF	TGTGCCAGCAGTCGTGGACTAGCGGGACCCCCCGACACCTACGAGCAGTACTTC
TRBV27	TRBJ2-2	NA	13	NA	CASSLRGTGELFF	TGTGCCAGCAGTTTAAGGGGAACCGGGGAGCTGTTTTTT
TRBV15	TRBJ2-7	TRBD1	16	NA	CATSRTGTGPTYEQYF	TGTGCCACCAGCAGAACCGGGACAGGGCCTACCTACGAGCAGTACTTC
TRBV6-6	TRBJ2-7	NA	13	few	CASSYSGRQGGDF	TGTGCCAGCAGTTACTCGGGACGACAGGGAGGCGACTTC
TRBV11-3	TRBJ2-1	TRBD2	18	NA	CASSLSTLSGSSYNEQFF	TGTGCCAGCAGCTTAAGCACCCTGAGCGGGAGCTCCTACAATGAGCAGTTCTTC
TRBV30	TRBJ2-2	TRBD1	16	NA	CAWSVPGQGPSGELFF	TGTGCCTGGAGTGTGCCGGGACAGGGGCCCTCCGGGGAGCTGTTTTTT
TRBV25-1	TRBJ2-7	NA	13	few	CASSAAGAGEQYF	TGTGCCAGCAGTGCGGCAGGGGCTGGTGAGCAGTACTTC
TRBV4-1	TRBJ1-2	NA	13	NA	CASSQVEIQGYTF	TGCGCCAGCAGCCAAGTGGAGATTCAAGGCTACACCTTC
TRBV2	TRBJ1-5	TRBD1	14	few	CASSVRGTDQPQHF	TGTGCCAGCAGTGTCAGGGGGACGGATCAGCCCCAGCATTTT
TRBV28	TRBJ2-2	TRBD1	13	few	CASSPGTAGELFF	TGTGCCAGCAGCCCAGGGACAGCCGGGGAGCTGTTTTTT
TRBV6-6	TRBJ1-5	NA	15	NA	CASSSNFGANQPQHF	TGTGCCAGCAGTTCGAATTTTGGAGCCAATCAGCCCCAGCATTTT
TRBV5-5	TRBJ1-1	TRBD1	14	NA	CASSYGTANTEAFF	TGTGCCAGCAGCTACGGGACAGCCAACACTGAAGCTTTCTTT
TRBV28	TRBJ2-2	TRBD1	15	NA	CASITGTGRPGELFF	TGTGCCAGCATAACCGGGACAGGGAGACCCGGGGAGCTGTTTTTT
TRBV6-5	TRBJ2-2	TRBD1	15	NA	CASKSGGWVSGELFF	TGTGCCAGCAAGTCAGGGGGCTGGGTGAGCGGGGAGCTGTTTTTT